The source of this T cell receptor (beta chain) is a study of tumor-infiltrating lymphocytes in primary liver carcinoma. Study-level background: Subjects consisted of male and female patients aged 30 to 69 years. Points from the study as a whole: Tumor tissue displayed a significantly greater top-250-clone fraction than blood (p = 0.039). Without sorting, CD4+ versus CD8+ T cell repertoires were not compared.

The CDR3 covers 12 residues. Germline lookup yields CDR1 SGHAT and CDR2 FQNNGV. Unsorted whole blood yielded blood RNA, and germline DNA was extracted as well. This clonotype has just one count. What it binds is not known. A junction boundary mismatches the germline segment, possibly from a read error. TCR beta cDNA was made from 400 to 500 ng total RNA with a constant-region primer. Slightly modified ARM-PCR, run as three nested multiplex PCR rounds, produced the TCR beta libraries. The first two PCR rounds, roughly 9 cycles each, used TRBV1-TRBV30 forward primers and a C-beta reverse primer. TCRdb re-derived calls from the multiplex PCR reads in MiXCR, one entry per CDR3 protein. In the table there are approximately 310,000 distinct CDR3 sequences, 55% to 65% of which are singletons.

The material sequenced was peripheral blood. The clonotype was recovered from a man aged 40-50 years with primary liver carcinoma and hepatitis B virus infection. The chain has TRBV11-2 and TRBJ2-7; D call uncertain. CDR3 residues: CTSSWYSYEQYF. The CDR3, as DNA: TGTACCAGCAGCTGGTACTCCTACGAGCAATACTTC.